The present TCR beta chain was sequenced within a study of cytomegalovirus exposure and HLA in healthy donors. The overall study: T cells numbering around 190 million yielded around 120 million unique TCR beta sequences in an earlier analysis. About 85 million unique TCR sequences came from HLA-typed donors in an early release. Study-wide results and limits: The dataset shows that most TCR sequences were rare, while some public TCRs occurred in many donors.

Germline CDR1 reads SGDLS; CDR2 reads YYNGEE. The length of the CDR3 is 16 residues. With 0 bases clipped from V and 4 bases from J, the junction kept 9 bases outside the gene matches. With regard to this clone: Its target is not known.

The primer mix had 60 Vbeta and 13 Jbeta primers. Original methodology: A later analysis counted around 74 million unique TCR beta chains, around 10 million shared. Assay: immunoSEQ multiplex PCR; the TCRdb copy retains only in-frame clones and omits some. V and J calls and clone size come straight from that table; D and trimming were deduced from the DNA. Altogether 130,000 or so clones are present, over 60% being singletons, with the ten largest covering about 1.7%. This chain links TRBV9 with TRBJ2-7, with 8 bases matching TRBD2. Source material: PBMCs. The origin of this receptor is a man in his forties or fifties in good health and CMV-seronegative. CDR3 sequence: CASSVDGPGGRYEQYF. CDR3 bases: TGTGCCAGCAGCGTAGACGGCCCGGGGGGGAGGTACGAGCAGTACTTC. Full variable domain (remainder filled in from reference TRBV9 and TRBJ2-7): DSGVTQTPKHLITATGQRVTLRCSPRSGDLSVYWYQQSLDQGLQFLIQYYNGEERAKGNILERFSAQQFPDLHSELNLSSLELGDSALYFCASSVDGPGGRYEQYFGPGTRLTVT.